The T cell receptor beta chain described here comes from a study of HIV-infected patients and healthy controls. V gave up 5 bases and J gave up 5 bases; unmatched junction bases: 7. The germline gives CDR1 DFQATT, CDR2 SNEGSKA (reference sequence). This CDR3 has 14 amino acids. By share, this clonotype counts as medium-sized. No cell fractionation was done, so the repertoire covers all unsorted peripheral blood T cells. 450 to 600 ng RNA was reverse transcribed with alpha and beta constant-region primers. Separate chain-specific third strand synthesis with multiplexing indices produced the alpha and beta libraries. TCRdb recomputed calls from the 5' RACE reads with MiXCR, one row per CDR3 protein. This repertoire shows about 10,000 distinct CDR3 sequences, around 5.4% found once; its top ten account for 7.7%.

The V call is TRBV20-1, the J call TRBJ2-2, with 8 bases aligning to TRBD1. The sequence was obtained from an adult in good health. Sequencing was done on a sample of blood. CDR3 protein: CSAAGTGLTGELFF. The CDR3 DNA is TGCAGTGCTGCCGGGACAGGACTTACCGGGGAGCTGTTTTTT.